The clone carrying this TCR beta chain has a handful of counts. The target antigen is unknown. Amplified TCR beta CDR3 regions were obtained using RNA transcripts as template. HTBI-primed RT-PCR formed the first round, and a multiplex PCR formed the second. Using its own MiXCR run on the multiplex PCR reads, TCRdb lists one record per CDR3 protein. This table holds around 1,200,000 distinct CDR3 sequences, 36% found once. This sample was included in a study of Graves' ophthalmopathy and Graves' hyperthyroidism. Study-wide points: Most expanded thyroid clonotypes above 0.001 frequency also appeared in blood.

V trimming: 4 bases; J trimming: 9 bases; junction bases outside the gene matches: 6. The CDR3 loop spans 14 amino acids. Looked up from germline, CDR1 is KGHSH and CDR2 is LQKENI. Researchers turned away patients with other autoimmune diseases, uncontrolled infections, pregnancy or lactation. The sequenced sample was peripheral blood or thyroid tissue (not recorded which). The source is an adult man with Graves' hyperthyroidism. The chain uses TRBV18 and TRBJ1-6; TRBD1 aligns across 7 bases. The CDR3 is CASSRDSEGSPLHF. The CDR3 DNA is TGTGCCAGCTCACGGGACAGCGAGGGTTCACCCCTCCACTTT. Supplemented by reference TRBV18 and TRBJ1-6, the full variable domain reads NAGVMQNPRHLVRRRGQEARLRCSPMKGHSHVYWYRQLPEEGLKFMVYLQKENIIDESGMPKERFSAEFPKEGPSILRIQQVVRGDSAAYFCASSRDSEGSPLHFGNGTRLTVT.